This T cell receptor (beta chain) is drawn from a study of long-term antiretroviral therapy in people with HIV. General study results and limits: Diversity went up after ART and still fell short of transplant donor controls. Missing from the dataset were any data on ART adherence, viral resistance or therapy changes.

It was in the United States that all participants with HIV were treated. Ahead of DNA extraction, samples held roughly 0.9-11 million cryopreserved PBMC each. immunoSEQ v3.0 was run at survey level. Sequencing was performed with immunoSEQ multiplex PCR; in TCRdb, only in-frame clones are kept and a portion is missing. The sample lists 20,000 to 25,000 clones, roughly 85% occurring once. Turning to this clone: The target antigen is unknown.

The germline CDR1 and CDR2 sequences are LNHDA and SQIVND (reference sequence). V was pared by 5 bases and J by 4 bases, with 17 bases between. This CDR3 has 15 residues. The material sequenced was unsorted PBMCs, taken approximately 2.5 years after starting antiretroviral therapy. The genes are TRBV19 and TRBJ1-2; perhaps TRBD1 as D (5 bases). This receptor was obtained from a man aged 40-49 years with HIV. The CDR3 region is CASSPRDLIFYGYTF. The CDR3 nucleotides read TGTGCCAGTAGTCCCAGGGACCTTATATTCTATGGCTACACCTTC.